The rows below give T cell receptor beta chains drawn from one sample of a study of shared clonotypes between healthy human individuals. Assay used: immunoSEQ multiplex PCR; TCRdb lists only in-frame clones, some missing. The sample shows nearly 1,000,000 clones, less than 85% of them seen only once. Sequencing was carried out using memory CD4+ T cells sorted from blood. Source of these receptors: a man younger than 30 in good health. Both conserved end residues are part of each CDR3. A D gene is named only where the DNA matches it firmly. Not every row has a clone size; where given, it reads once, few, many or a size class.

J: TRBJ2-2
V: TRBV6-5
D: TRBD2
size: .
CDR3: CASSLAGGRNTGELFF
DNA: TGTGCCAGCAGTTTAGCGGGAGGTCGGAACACCGGGGAGCTGTTTTTT

J: TRBJ2-5
V: TRBV11-2
D: .
size: .
CDR3: CASSLERGKGETQYF
DNA: TGTGCCAGCAGCTTAGAGAGGGGGAAGGGAGAGACCCAGTACTTC

J: TRBJ1-5
V: TRBV4-1
D: .
size: many
CDR3: CASSQEGDSIRNQPQHF
DNA: TGCGCCAGCAGCCAAGAGGGGGACTCGATCAGAAATCAGCCCCAGCATTTT

J: TRBJ1-5
V: TRBV6-6
D: .
size: once
CDR3: CASSYSRGAEQPQHF
DNA: TGTGCCAGCAGTTACTCGAGGGGAGCAGAGCAGCCCCAGCATTTT

J: TRBJ2-2
V: TRBV6-4
D: TRBD2
size: .
CDR3: CASSRGGSNTGELFF
DNA: TGTGCCAGCAGCCGCGGGGGGTCGAACACCGGGGAGCTGTTTTTT

J: TRBJ2-5
V: TRBV6-6
D: TRBD1
size: .
CDR3: CASSYPGTEETQYF
DNA: TGTGCCAGCAGTTACCCTGGGACAGAGGAGACCCAGTACTTC

J: TRBJ2-3
V: TRBV5-8
D: .
size: few
CDR3: CASGKRNTDTQYF
DNA: TGTGCCAGCGGGAAACGGAACACAGATACGCAGTATTTT

J: TRBJ1-2
V: TRBV6-6
D: .
size: once
CDR3: CASINSNYGYTF
DNA: TGTGCCAGCATTAACAGTAACTATGGCTACACCTTC

J: TRBJ2-7
V: TRBV6-1
D: .
size: .
CDR3: CASGEGLAESYEQYF
DNA: TGTGCCAGCGGCGAAGGGTTAGCGGAATCCTACGAGCAGTACTTC

J: TRBJ2-2
V: TRBV5-4
D: .
size: few
CDR3: CASSFGGVGTGELFF
DNA: TGTGCCAGCAGCTTTGGGGGAGTAGGGACCGGGGAGCTGTTTTTT

J: TRBJ1-5
V: TRBV7-8
D: .
size: .
CDR3: CASRPGGVASNQPQHF
DNA: TGTGCCAGCAGACCTGGAGGGGTGGCTAGCAATCAGCCCCAGCATTTT

J: TRBJ1-5
V: TRBV18
D: TRBD1
size: .
CDR3: CASSRQGGGQPQHF
DNA: TGTGCCAGCTCACGACAGGGGGGAGGTCAGCCCCAGCATTTT

J: TRBJ1-1
V: TRBV7-9
D: .
size: .
CDR3: CASSPLTLQAGAFF
DNA: TGTGCCAGCAGCCCATTGACACTCCAGGCGGGGGCTTTCTTT

J: TRBJ1-2
V: TRBV28
D: .
size: .
CDR3: CAATGRGGGYTF
DNA: TGTGCCGCCACGGGTAGGGGAGGGGGCTACACCTTC

J: TRBJ2-3
V: TRBV5-6
D: .
size: .
CDR3: CASSLLADTQYF
DNA: TGTGCCAGCAGCTTACTAGCAGATACGCAGTATTTT

J: TRBJ1-2
V: TRBV6-1
D: TRBD1
size: .
CDR3: CASSAGQGVLLGYGYTF
DNA: TGTGCCAGCAGTGCCGGACAGGGGGTTCTACTGGGGTATGGCTACACCTTC

J: TRBJ2-3
V: TRBV5-1
D: TRBD2
size: .
CDR3: CASSLERGMIGTDTQYF
DNA: TGCGCCAGCAGCTTAGAGCGGGGTATGATAGGCACAGATACGCAGTATTTT

J: TRBJ1-6
V: TRBV21-1
D: .
size: .
CDR3: CASSNVHGPVEFPPLHF
DNA: TGTGCCAGCAGCAATGTCCATGGACCGGTGGAATTCCCACCCCTCCACTTT

J: TRBJ1-5
V: TRBV5-6
D: .
size: few
CDR3: CASSFSGKPSNQPQHF
DNA: TGTGCCAGCAGCTTTAGCGGTAAACCTAGCAATCAGCCCCAGCATTTT